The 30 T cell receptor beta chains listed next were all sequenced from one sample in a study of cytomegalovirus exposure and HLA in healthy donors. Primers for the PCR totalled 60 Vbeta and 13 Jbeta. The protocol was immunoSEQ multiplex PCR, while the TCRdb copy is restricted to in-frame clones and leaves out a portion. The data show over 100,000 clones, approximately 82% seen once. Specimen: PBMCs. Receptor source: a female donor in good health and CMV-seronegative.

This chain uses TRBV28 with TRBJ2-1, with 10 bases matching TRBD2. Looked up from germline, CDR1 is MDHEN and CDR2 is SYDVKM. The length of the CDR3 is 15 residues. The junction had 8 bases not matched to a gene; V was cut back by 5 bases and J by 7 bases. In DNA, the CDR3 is TGTGCCAGCAGTCCGGGGACTAGCGCCAGTAATGAGCAGTTCTTC. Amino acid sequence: CASSPGTSASNEQFF.

The CDR3 protein is CASSSVGLAGSNTGELFF. The CDR3 bases are TGTGCCAGCAGCTCCGTTGGACTAGCGGGATCGAACACCGGGGAGCTGTTTTTT. V gene TRBV7-6 combines with J gene TRBJ2-2, with TRBD2 identical over 12 bases. This CDR3 comprises 18 residues. CDR1 and CDR2 (germline): SGHVS, FNYEAQ. V shed 4 bases, J shed 0 bases, and the junction held 6 bases outside the gene matches.

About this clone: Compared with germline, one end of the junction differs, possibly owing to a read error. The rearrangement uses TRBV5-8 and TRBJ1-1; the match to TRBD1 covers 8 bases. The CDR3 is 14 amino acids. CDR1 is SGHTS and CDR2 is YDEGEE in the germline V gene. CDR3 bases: TGTGCCAGCAGTTTGGACAGGGTCGACACTGAAGCTTTCTTT. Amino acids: CASSLDRVDTEAFF.

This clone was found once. The CDR3 is CAWSVRGPAKNIQYF. As DNA, the CDR3 is TGTGCCTGGAGCGTGAGAGGGCCAGCCAAAAACATTCAGTACTTC. This chain connects TRBV30 to TRBJ2-4; D possibly corresponds to TRBD2 (5 bases). The germline gives CDR1 GTSNPN, CDR2 SVGIG (reference sequence). Deletions cut 3 bases from V and 0 bases from J, with 12 bases between. The CDR3 runs to 15 residues.

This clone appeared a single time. As DNA, the CDR3 is TGTGCCAGTAGTATTGCGGGCAGGCTCAATCAGCCCCAGCATTTT. Protein sequence: CASSIAGRLNQPQHF. V and J are TRBV19 and TRBJ1-5; no reliable D call. CDR1 LNHDA and CDR2 SQIVND come from the germline V gene (reference sequence). V was pared by 3 bases and J by 3 bases, with 12 bases between. The CDR3 consists of 15 residues.

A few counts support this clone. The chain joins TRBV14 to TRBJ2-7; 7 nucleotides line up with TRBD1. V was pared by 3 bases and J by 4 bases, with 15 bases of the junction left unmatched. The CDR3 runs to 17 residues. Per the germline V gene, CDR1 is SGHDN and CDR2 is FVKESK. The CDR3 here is CASSQTPFRGLPYEQYF. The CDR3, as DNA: TGTGCCAGCAGCCAGACACCGTTTAGGGGGCTGCCTTACGAGCAGTACTTC.

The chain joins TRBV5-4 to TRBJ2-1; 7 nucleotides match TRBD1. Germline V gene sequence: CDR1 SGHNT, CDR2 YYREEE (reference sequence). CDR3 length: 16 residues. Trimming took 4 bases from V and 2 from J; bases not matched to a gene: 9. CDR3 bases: TGTGCCAGCAGCGGACCCAAGGGGGCAACCTACAATGAGCAGTTCTTC. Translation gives CASSGPKGATYNEQFF.

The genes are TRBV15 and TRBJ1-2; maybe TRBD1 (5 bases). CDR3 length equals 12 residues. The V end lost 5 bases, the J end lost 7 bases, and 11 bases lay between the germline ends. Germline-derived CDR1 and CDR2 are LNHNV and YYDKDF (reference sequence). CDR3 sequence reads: CATSPRQGGYTF. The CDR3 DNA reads TGTGCCACCAGCCCGAGGCAGGGTGGCTACACCTTC.

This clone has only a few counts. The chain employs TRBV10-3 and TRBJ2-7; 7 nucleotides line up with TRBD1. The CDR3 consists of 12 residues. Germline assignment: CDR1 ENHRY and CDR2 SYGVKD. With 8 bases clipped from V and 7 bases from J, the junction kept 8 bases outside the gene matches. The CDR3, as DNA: TGTGCCATCGCACAGGGGAACGTGGAGCAGTACTTC. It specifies CAIAQGNVEQYF.

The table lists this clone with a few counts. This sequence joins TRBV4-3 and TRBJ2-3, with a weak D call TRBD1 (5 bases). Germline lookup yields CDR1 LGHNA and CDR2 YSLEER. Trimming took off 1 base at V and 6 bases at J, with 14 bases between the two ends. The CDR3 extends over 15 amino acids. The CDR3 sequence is CASSQGQGTGDTQYF. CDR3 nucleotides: TGCGCCAGCAGCCAAGGTCAGGGTACCGGCGATACGCAGTATTTT.

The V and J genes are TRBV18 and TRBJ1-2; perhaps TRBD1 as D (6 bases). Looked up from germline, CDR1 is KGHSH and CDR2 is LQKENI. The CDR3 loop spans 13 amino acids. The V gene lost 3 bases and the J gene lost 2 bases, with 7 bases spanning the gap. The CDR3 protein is CASSPQGNYGYTF. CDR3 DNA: TGTGCCAGCTCACCCCAGGGGAACTATGGCTACACCTTC.

The CDR3 here is CASSAGQPNTEAFF. CDR3 DNA sequence: TGCGCCAGCAGTGCGGGACAGCCGAACACTGAAGCTTTCTTT. J is TRBJ1-1 and V is TRBV5-1; 7 nucleotides align to TRBD1. V lost 5 bases to trimming and J lost 1 base; unmatched junction nucleotides: 5. Per germline, CDR1 SGHRS and CDR2 YFSETQ. The CDR3 sequence is 14 residues long.

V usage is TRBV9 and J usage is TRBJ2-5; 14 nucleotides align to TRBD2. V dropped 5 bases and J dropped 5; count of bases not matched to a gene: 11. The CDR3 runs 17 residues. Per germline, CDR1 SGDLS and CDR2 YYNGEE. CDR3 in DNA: TGTGCCAGCAGTCCTCTCGAAGGACTAGCGGGAGGTGAGACCCAGTACTTC. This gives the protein CASSPLEGLAGGETQYF.

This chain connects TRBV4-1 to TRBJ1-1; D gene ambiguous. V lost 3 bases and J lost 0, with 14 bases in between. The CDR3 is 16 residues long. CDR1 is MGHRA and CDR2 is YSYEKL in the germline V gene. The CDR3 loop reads CASSQVGEAMNTEAFF. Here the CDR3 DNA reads TGCGCCAGCAGCCAGGTGGGAGAAGCGATGAACACTGAAGCTTTCTTT.

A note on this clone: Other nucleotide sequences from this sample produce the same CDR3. Here the CDR3 reads CASSWGQETTPVRFF. CDR3 sequence (DNA): TGTGCCAGCAGTTGGGGGCAGGAGACCACACCGGTTCGGTTCTTC. The chain combines TRBV27 with TRBJ2-1; possible D gene TRBD1, 6 bases. With 4 bases removed from V and 15 bases from J, the gap between germline ends came to 25 bases. Germline V gene lookup returns CDR1 MNHEY and CDR2 SMNVEV (reference sequence). The CDR3 spans 15 residues.

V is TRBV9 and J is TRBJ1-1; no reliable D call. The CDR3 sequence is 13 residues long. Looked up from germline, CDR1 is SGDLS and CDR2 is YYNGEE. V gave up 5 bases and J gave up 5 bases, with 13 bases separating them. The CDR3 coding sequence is TGTGCCAGCAGTGAGGGAAAGGTAACTGAAGCTTTCTTT. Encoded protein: CASSEGKVTEAFF.

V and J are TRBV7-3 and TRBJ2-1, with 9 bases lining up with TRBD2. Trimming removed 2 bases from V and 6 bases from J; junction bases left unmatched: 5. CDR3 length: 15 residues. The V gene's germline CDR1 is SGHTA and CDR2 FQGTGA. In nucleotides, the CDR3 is TGTGCCAGCAGCTTATGGGCTAGCGGGGTCAATGAGCAGTTCTTC. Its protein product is CASSLWASGVNEQFF.

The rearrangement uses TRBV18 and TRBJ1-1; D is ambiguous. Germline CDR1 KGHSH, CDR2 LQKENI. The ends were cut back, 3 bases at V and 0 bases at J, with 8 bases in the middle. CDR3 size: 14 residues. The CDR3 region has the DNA TGTGCCAGCTCACCCGACAAGATGAACACTGAAGCTTTCTTT. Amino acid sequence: CASSPDKMNTEAFF.

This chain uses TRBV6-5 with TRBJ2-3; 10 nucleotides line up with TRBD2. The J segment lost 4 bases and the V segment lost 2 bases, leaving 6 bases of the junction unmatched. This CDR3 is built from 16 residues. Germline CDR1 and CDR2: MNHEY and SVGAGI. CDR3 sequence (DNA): TGTGCCAGCAGTTACACTAGCGGGACCGGCGCAGATACGCAGTATTTT. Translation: CASSYTSGTGADTQYF.

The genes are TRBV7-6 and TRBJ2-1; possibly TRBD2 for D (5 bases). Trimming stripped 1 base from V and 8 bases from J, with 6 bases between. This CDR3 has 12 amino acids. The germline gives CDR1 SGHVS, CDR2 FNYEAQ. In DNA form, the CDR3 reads TGTGCCAGCAGCTTAGGGCGGGATGAGCAGTTCTTC. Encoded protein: CASSLGRDEQFF.

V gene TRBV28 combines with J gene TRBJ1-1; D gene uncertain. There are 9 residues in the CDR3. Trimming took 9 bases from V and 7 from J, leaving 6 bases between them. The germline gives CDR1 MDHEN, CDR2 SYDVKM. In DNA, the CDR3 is TGTGCCAGTGGAGATGAAGCTTTCTTT. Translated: CASGDEAFF.

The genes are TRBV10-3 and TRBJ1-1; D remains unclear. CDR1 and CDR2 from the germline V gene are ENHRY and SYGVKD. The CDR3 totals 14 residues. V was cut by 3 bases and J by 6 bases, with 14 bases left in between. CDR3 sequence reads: CAISEIREGAEAFF. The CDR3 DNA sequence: TGTGCCATCAGTGAAATACGGGAAGGTGCTGAAGCTTTCTTT.

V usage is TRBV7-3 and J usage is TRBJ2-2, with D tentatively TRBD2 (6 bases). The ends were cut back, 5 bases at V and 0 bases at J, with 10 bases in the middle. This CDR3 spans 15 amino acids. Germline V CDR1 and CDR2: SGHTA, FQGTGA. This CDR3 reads CASSPGGTNTGELFF. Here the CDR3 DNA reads TGTGCCAGCAGCCCCGGAGGGACGAACACCGGGGAGCTGTTTTTT.

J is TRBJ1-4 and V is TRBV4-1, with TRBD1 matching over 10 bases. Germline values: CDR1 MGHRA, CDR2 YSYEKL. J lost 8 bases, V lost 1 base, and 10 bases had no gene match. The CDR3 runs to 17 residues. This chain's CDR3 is CASSQVVSGTGDEKLFF. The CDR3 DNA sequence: TGCGCCAGCAGCCAAGTCGTATCCGGGACAGGGGACGAAAAACTGTTTTTT.

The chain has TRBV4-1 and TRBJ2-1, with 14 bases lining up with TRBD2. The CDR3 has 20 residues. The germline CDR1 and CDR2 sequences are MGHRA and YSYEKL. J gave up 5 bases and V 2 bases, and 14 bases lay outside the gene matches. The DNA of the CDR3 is TGCGCCAGCAGCCAACTAGGACTAGCGGGAGGTCGGGTTTTCGACAATGAGCAGTTCTTC. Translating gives CASSQLGLAGGRVFDNEQFF.

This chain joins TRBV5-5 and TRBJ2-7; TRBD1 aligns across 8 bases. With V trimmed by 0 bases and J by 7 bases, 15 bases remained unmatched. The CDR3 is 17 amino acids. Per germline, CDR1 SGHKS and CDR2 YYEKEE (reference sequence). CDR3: CASSLDANVDRVQEQYF. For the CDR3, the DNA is TGTGCCAGCAGCTTGGATGCGAACGTGGACAGGGTACAGGAGCAGTACTTC.

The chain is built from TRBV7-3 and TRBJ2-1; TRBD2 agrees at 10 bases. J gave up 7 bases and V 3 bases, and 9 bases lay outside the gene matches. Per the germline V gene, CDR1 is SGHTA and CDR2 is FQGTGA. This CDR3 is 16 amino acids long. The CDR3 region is CASSFLSGRARNEQFF. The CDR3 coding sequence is TGTGCCAGCAGCTTCTTAAGCGGGAGGGCGAGGAATGAGCAGTTCTTC.

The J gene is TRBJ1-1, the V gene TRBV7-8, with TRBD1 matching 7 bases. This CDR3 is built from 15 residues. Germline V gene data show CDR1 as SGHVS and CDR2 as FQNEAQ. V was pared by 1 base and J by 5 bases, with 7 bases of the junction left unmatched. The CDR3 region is CASSLGRGRGTEAFF. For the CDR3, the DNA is TGTGCCAGCAGCTTAGGTAGGGGGCGAGGAACTGAAGCTTTCTTT.

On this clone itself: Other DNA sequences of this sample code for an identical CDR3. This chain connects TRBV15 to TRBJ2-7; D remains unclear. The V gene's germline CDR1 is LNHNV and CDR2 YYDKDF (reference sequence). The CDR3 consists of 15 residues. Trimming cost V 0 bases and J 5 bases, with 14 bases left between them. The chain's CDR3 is CATSREAGTFHEQYF. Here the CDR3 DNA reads TGTGCCACCAGCAGAGAAGCAGGAACTTTTCACGAGCAGTACTTC.

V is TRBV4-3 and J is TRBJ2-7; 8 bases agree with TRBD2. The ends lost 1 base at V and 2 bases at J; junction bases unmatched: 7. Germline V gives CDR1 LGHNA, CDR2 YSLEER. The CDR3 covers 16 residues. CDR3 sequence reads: CASSQGLAGFPYEQYF. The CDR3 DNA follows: TGCGCCAGCAGCCAAGGCCTAGCGGGTTTTCCCTACGAGCAGTACTTC.